This TCR beta chain was identified in a study of blood T cell repertoires in COVID-19. Study background: The analysed material was cDNA or gDNA that came from T cells, B-cell-depleted T cells, or PBMCs.

Trimming removed 0 bases at V and 9 bases at J, with 18 bases between. Germline V lookup: CDR1 LGHNT, CDR2 FRNRAP. This CDR3 region has 17 residues. Authors' methods: Amplification from reference gene primers served as the basis for estimated nucleated cell counts. Generated by immunoSEQ multiplex PCR, the TCRdb table keeps only in-frame clones and is missing some. V and J calls and clone size are given by that table; D and trimming were obtained from the DNA. The repertoire holds roughly 250,000 clones, with under 85% as singletons. The rearrangement links TRBV12-5 to TRBJ2-6; possible D gene TRBD1, 6 bases. The sequencing input was peripheral blood. The receptor was derived from a woman aged 40 to 55 with active or convalescent COVID-19. As DNA, the CDR3 is TGTGCTAGTGGTTTGGTACTTGGGACACCTAACTTCAACGTCCTGACTTTC. Its protein is CASGLVLGTPNFNVLTF.